The present entry profiles one T cell receptor beta chain with its context. The antigen is not known. The record originates from a study of memory CD4+ T cells and cytomegalovirus serostatus. Single viable CD3+CD4+CD8-CD45RO+ cells were sorted as the memory CD4+ T cells. The V end lost 4 bases, the J end lost 3 bases, and 14 bases lay between the germline ends. Germline-derived CDR1 and CDR2 are SGHKS and YYEKEE (reference sequence). CDR3 size: 14 residues. The protocol was immunoSEQ multiplex PCR, while the TCRdb copy is restricted to in-frame clones and leaves out a portion. The sample contains 40,000 to 45,000 clones, roughly 77% of which appear only once. Regarding the study as a whole: CMV serostatus prediction reached median AUC approximately 0.95, or 0.91 with US-trained model. The CMV-associated TCR signature appears largely within the CD4+ memory repertoire.

The material sequenced was memory CD4+ T cells from blood. The TCR sequence derives from an adult in good health and CMV-seronegative. The chain couples TRBV5-5 to TRBJ2-7, with D unclear. For the CDR3, the DNA is TGTGCCAGCAGCCTGGGAACAGCGCGCTACGAGCAGTACTTC. Protein product: CASSLGTARYEQYF.